What follows are 3 T cell receptor beta chains derived from one specimen sequenced in a study of CD8 T cells in ankylosing spondylitis. Study results and caveats: Roughly eight highly homologous variants made up a TCR beta motif, and this motif appeared characteristic of ankylosing spondylitis blood.

Which antigens these TCRs recognize remains unknown. TCRdb analysed the 5' RACE reads with MiXCR anew, one entry per CDR3 protein. The profile shows around 440,000 distinct CDR3 sequences, 15% to 20% of them singletons. Sequences were obtained from blood, either unsorted or a sorted T cell fraction (not recorded which). The receptors derive from a male donor with ankylosing spondylitis.

The rearrangement links TRBV29-1 to TRBJ2-7; D unresolved. The CDR3 is 13 residues long. The V gene lost 5 bases and the J gene lost 0 bases, with 11 bases spanning the gap. Germline V CDR1 and CDR2: SQVTM, ANQGSEA. CDR3 DNA: TGCAGCGTTCGGCAGACCAGCTCCTACGAGCAGTACTTC. Its protein is CSVRQTSSYEQYF.

This clonotype has only a few counts. This chain links TRBV5-1 with TRBJ2-2, with D possibly TRBD1 on 7 matching bases. V was shortened by 4 bases and J by 6 bases, with 22 bases between the two germline ends. Germline assignment: CDR1 SGHRS and CDR2 YFSETQ. The CDR3 loop spans 17 amino acids. The CDR3 DNA sequence: TGCGCCAGCAGCGGGCAACAGGGGCTCGGAGGGGCCGGGGAGCTGTTTTTT. Residues: CASSGQQGLGGAGELFF. Looking up the rest from reference TRBV5-1 and TRBJ2-2 gives the full variable domain: KAGVTQTPRYLIKTRGQQVTLSCSPISGHRSVSWYQQTPGQGLQFLFEYFSETQRNKGNFPGRFSGRQFSNSRSEMNVSTLELGDSALYLCASSGQQGLGGAGELFFGEGSRLTVL.

In this sample, this clonotype turned up a few times. The V gene is TRBV28, the J gene TRBJ2-7; D uncertain. The CDR3 totals 13 residues. Germline V gene sequence: CDR1 MDHEN, CDR2 SYDVKM. The V and J ends lost 6 bases and 6 bases respectively, with 15 bases between them. Written as DNA, the CDR3 is TGTGCCAGCAGCCCATCGAGGTCGGGCGAGCAGTACTTC. Its protein product is CASSPSRSGEQYF.